The 23 T cell receptor beta chains given below trace back to one sample, sequenced in a study of blood T cell repertoires in COVID-19. TCRdb's table, derived via immunoSEQ multiplex PCR, lists solely in-frame clones and lacks some. The sample has 49,000 or so clones, roughly 84% seen once. Source material: peripheral blood. All receptors derive from a man between 45 and 60 years old with active COVID-19.

CDR3 amino acids: CASSLPSHYANYEQYF. The CDR3 DNA reads as TGTGCCAGCAGCTTACCCTCCCACTACGCAAACTACGAGCAGTACTTC. The chain combines TRBV11-2 with TRBJ2-7; the D is unclear. Deletions cut 2 bases from V and 3 bases from J, with 17 bases between. Germline-derived CDR1 and CDR2 are SGHAT and FQNNGV. CDR3 length: 16 amino acids.

This clone was seen just once. This chain uses TRBV25-1 with TRBJ2-7; D is perhaps TRBD2 (5 bases). V lost 11 bases and J lost 0, with 14 bases in between. The germline CDR1 and CDR2 sequences are MGHDK and SYGVNS. This CDR3 region has 13 residues. The CDR3 spells CASSGSHSYEQYF. Written as DNA, the CDR3 is TGTGCCTCCTCGGGATCCCACTCCTACGAGCAGTACTTC.

The CDR3 region has the DNA TGTGCCAGCAGTCGACAGGGGGCTGAGACCCAGTACTTC. It translates to CASSRQGAETQYF. The V call is TRBV2, the J call TRBJ2-5; 10 bases match TRBD1. The CDR3 is 13 amino acids. CDR1 and CDR2 from the germline V gene are SNHLY and FYNNEI. Trimming at V came to 5 bases and at J to 5 bases, leaving 2 bases not matched to a gene. Drawing the rest from reference TRBV2 and TRBJ2-5, the complete variable domain is EPEVTQTPSHQVTQMGQEVILRCVPISNHLYFYWYRQILGQKVEFLVSFYNNEISEKSEIFDDQFSVERPDGSNFTLKIRSTKLEDSAMYFCASSRQGAETQYFGPGTRLLVL.

The chain carries TRBV5-1 and TRBJ2-5; D might be TRBD1 (6 bases). Germline loops: CDR1 SGHRS, CDR2 YFSETQ. The V and J ends lost 1 base and 2 bases respectively, with 9 bases between them. There are 14 residues in the CDR3. CDR3 in DNA: TGCGCCAGCAGCTTGTTCCAGGGGCAAGAGACCCAGTACTTC. It specifies CASSLFQGQETQYF.

By sample share, this clone is medium-sized (0.01 to 0.1%). This chain connects TRBV5-1 to TRBJ2-7, with 9 bases matching TRBD2. The CDR3 spans 14 residues. J gave up 4 bases and V 4 bases, and 6 bases lay outside the gene matches. Germline V lookup: CDR1 SGHRS, CDR2 YFSETQ. DNA of the CDR3: TGCGCCAGCAGCCCTCTAGCGGGGCAATACGAGCAGTACTTC. Translation: CASSPLAGQYEQYF.

The chain is built from TRBV3-1 (or the pseudogene TRBV3-2) and TRBJ1-6; D perhaps matches TRBD1 (6 bases). Trimming took 7 bases from V and 7 from J, leaving 14 bases between them. The CDR3 is made up of 14 amino acids. Germline V gives CDR1 LGHDT, CDR2 YNNKEL (reference sequence). CDR3 DNA: TGTGCCAGCAACCACAGGGTGTGGAATTCACCCCTCCACTTT. Amino acid sequence: CASNHRVWNSPLHF.

The CDR3 sequence: CASSPAARSGGQETQYF. The CDR3 DNA follows: TGTGCCAGCTCACCAGCAGCGCGTAGCGGGGGCCAAGAGACCCAGTACTTC. The chain uses TRBV18 and TRBJ2-5; TRBD2 aligns across 9 bases. The CDR3 spans 17 residues. Germline V gene data show CDR1 as KGHSH and CDR2 as LQKENI. V gave up 2 bases and J gave up 1 base; unmatched junction bases: 8.

The chain carries TRBV30 and TRBJ2-1, with 12 bases fitting TRBD2. Germline loops: CDR1 GTSNPN, CDR2 SVGIG (reference sequence). Trimming removed 2 bases from V and 6 bases from J; junction bases left unmatched: 8. This CDR3 is built from 16 residues. The CDR3 region is CAWSHKGLAGSNEQFF. CDR3 nucleotide sequence: TGTGCCTGGAGTCATAAAGGACTAGCGGGGAGCAATGAGCAGTTCTTC.

DNA for the CDR3: TGTGCCAGCAGCCAAGACGAGTCCTACGAGCAGTACTTC. Encoded protein: CASSQDESYEQYF. V and J are TRBV4-2 and TRBJ2-7; no definite D call. Germline loops: CDR1 LGHNA, CDR2 YNFKEQ. V lost 0 bases and J lost 1, with 4 bases in between. The CDR3 runs 13 residues.

This clone was detected only once. This chain joins TRBV5-1 and TRBJ1-1; 9 bases agree with TRBD1. The CDR3 consists of 16 residues. The V segment lost 3 bases and the J segment 4 bases; nucleotides outside the gene matches: 10. Looked up from germline, CDR1 is SGHRS and CDR2 is YFSETQ. The CDR3 region is CASSSMTGGGGTEAFF. CDR3 DNA sequence: TGCGCCAGCAGCTCCATGACAGGGGGAGGGGGCACTGAAGCTTTCTTT.

The V and J genes are TRBV10-1 and TRBJ1-6; D is ambiguous. The CDR3 sequence is 14 residues long. The V gene lost 3 bases and the J gene lost 2 bases, with 5 bases spanning the gap. The germline CDR1 and CDR2 sequences are WNHNN and SYGVQD (reference sequence). Here the CDR3 reads CASSDRAYNSPLHF. As DNA, the CDR3 is TGCGCCAGCAGTGATCGGGCCTATAATTCACCCCTCCACTTT.

The rearrangement uses TRBV6-5 and TRBJ2-2; maybe TRBD1 (6 bases). The V end was cut by 7 bases, the J end by 5 bases, with 14 bases between. Germline CDR1 MNHEY, CDR2 SVGAGI. This CDR3 comprises 14 residues. CDR3 bases: TGTGCCAGCATTGTGACAGGCGCAACCGGGGAGCTGTTTTTT. Translated, it gives CASIVTGATGELFF.

The genes are TRBV2 and TRBJ2-7; 10 positions agree with TRBD2. With V trimmed by 8 bases and J by 4 bases, 2 bases remained unmatched. The CDR3 covers 12 residues. CDR1 SNHLY and CDR2 FYNNEI come from the germline V gene. Here the CDR3 reads CASLLAGYEQYF. The CDR3 DNA follows: TGTGCCAGCCTACTAGCGGGGTACGAGCAGTACTTC.

The chain recombines TRBV28 with TRBJ1-2, with a possible D match to TRBD1 (6 bases). The CDR3 runs 16 residues. V lost 4 bases and J 8 bases, leaving 23 bases between the germline ends. Per germline, CDR1 MDHEN and CDR2 SYDVKM. The CDR3 DNA reads TGTGCCAGCAGTTCCCCCTCCACAGGGACGGGGGGGGGCTACACCTTC. Translation gives CASSSPSTGTGGGYTF.

The CDR3, as DNA: TGTGCCAGCAGTGAAGCCGGGACAGCCTCCTACAATGAGCAGTTCTTC. Amino acid sequence: CASSEAGTASYNEQFF. The rearrangement links TRBV6-1 to TRBJ2-1, with 7 bases identical to TRBD1. Germline CDR1 is MNHNS and CDR2 is SASEGT. V was clipped by 0 bases and J by 0 bases; unmatched bases: 2. The CDR3 is 16 residues long.

With regard to this clone: The sample holds other DNA sequences that translate to the same CDR3. The CDR3 spells CASSVGGETQYF. The CDR3 DNA sequence: TGTGCCAGCAGCGTAGGCGGCGAGACCCAGTACTTC. V is TRBV9 and J is TRBJ2-5; no reliable D call. Germline CDR1 is SGDLS and CDR2 is YYNGEE. With 0 bases removed from V and 5 bases from J, the gap between germline ends came to 5 bases. This CDR3 spans 12 amino acids.

This clone appeared once. This sequence joins TRBV2 and TRBJ2-2; D is uncertain. The V and J ends lost 4 bases and 1 base respectively, with 13 bases between them. Germline lookup yields CDR1 SNHLY and CDR2 FYNNEI. The CDR3 runs to 16 residues. The CDR3 nucleotides are TGTGCCAGCAGTGGCGGCGTGGAGCGGAACACCGGGGAGCTGTTTTTT. Amino acid sequence: CASSGGVERNTGELFF. Variable domain in full (rest from reference TRBV2 and TRBJ2-2): EPEVTQTPSHQVTQMGQEVILRCVPISNHLYFYWYRQILGQKVEFLVSFYNNEISEKSEIFDDQFSVERPDGSNFTLKIRSTKLEDSAMYFCASSGGVERNTGELFFGEGSRLTVL.

The V and J genes are TRBV5-4 and TRBJ2-7, with D unresolved. The CDR3 runs 12 residues. Trimming stripped 2 bases from V and 6 bases from J, with 9 bases between. Germline V lookup: CDR1 SGHNT, CDR2 YYREEE (reference sequence). CDR3 nucleotides: TGTGCCAGCAGCTTCTCTATGAGCGAGCAGTACTTC. This translates into CASSFSMSEQYF.

This clone was detected once. The chain carries TRBV5-4 and TRBJ2-2; perhaps TRBD1 as D (6 bases). The V end lost 4 bases, the J end lost 1 base, and 14 bases lay between the germline ends. The CDR3 is made up of 16 amino acids. CDR1 is SGHNT and CDR2 is YYREEE in the germline V gene (reference sequence). As DNA, the CDR3 is TGTGCCAGCAGCCGGCCAGAGGGGGTGAACACCGGGGAGCTGTTTTTT. Amino acid sequence: CASSRPEGVNTGELFF. Full variable domain (rest looked up from reference TRBV5-4 and TRBJ2-2): ETGVTQSPTHLIKTRGQQVTLRCSSQSGHNTVSWYQQALGQGPQFIFQYYREEENGRGNFPPRFSGLQFPNYSSELNVNALELDDSALYLCASSRPEGVNTGELFFGEGSRLTVL.

The V and J genes are TRBV18 and TRBJ2-1; no definite D call. In germline, CDR1 is KGHSH, CDR2 LQKENI. The CDR3 spans 16 residues. V lost 3 bases and J 2 bases, leaving 14 bases between the germline ends. This CDR3 is CASSPTPASAYNEQFF. The CDR3 DNA sequence: TGTGCCAGCTCACCGACGCCCGCGAGCGCCTACAATGAGCAGTTCTTC.

The chain couples TRBV5-1 to TRBJ2-2, with D uncertain. V shed 4 bases and J shed 1 base, with 2 bases lying between them. Germline V gene lookup returns CDR1 SGHRS and CDR2 YFSETQ. This CDR3 is built from 12 residues. CDR3 amino acids: CASSLNTGELFF. DNA for the CDR3: TGCGCCAGCAGCCTGAACACCGGGGAGCTGTTTTTT.

The genes are TRBV27 and TRBJ1-2; 10 positions match TRBD1. The junction had 3 bases not matched to a gene; V was cut back by 6 bases and J by 8 bases. The germline CDR1 and CDR2 sequences are MNHEY and SMNVEV (reference sequence). This CDR3 spans 12 amino acids. The CDR3 DNA sequence: TGTGCCAGCAGCGGACAGGGGGGAGGCTACACCTTC. Its translation is CASSGQGGGYTF.

This rearrangement joins TRBV6-1 to TRBJ1-1; D is unresolved. Deletions cut 2 bases from V and 1 base from J, with 2 bases between. The CDR3 contains 12 residues. Germline V lookup: CDR1 MNHNS, CDR2 SASEGT. The DNA of the CDR3 is TGTGCCAGCAGTGAACAGAACACTGAAGCTTTCTTT. It is translated as CASSEQNTEAFF.